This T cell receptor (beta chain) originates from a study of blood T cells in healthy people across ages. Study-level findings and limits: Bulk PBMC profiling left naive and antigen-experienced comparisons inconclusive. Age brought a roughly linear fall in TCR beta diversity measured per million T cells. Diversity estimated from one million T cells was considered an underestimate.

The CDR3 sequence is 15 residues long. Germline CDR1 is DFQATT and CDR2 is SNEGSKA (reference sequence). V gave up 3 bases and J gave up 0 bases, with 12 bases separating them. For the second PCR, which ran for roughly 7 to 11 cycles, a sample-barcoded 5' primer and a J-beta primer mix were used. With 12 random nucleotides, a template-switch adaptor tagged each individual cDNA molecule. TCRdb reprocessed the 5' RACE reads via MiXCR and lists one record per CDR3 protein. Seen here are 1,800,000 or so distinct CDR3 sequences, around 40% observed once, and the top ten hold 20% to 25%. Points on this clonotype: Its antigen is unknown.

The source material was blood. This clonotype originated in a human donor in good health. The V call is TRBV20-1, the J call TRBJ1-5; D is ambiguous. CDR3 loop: CSASIQINSNQPQHF. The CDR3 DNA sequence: TGCAGTGCTAGTATCCAGATCAATAGCAATCAGCCCCAGCATTTT.